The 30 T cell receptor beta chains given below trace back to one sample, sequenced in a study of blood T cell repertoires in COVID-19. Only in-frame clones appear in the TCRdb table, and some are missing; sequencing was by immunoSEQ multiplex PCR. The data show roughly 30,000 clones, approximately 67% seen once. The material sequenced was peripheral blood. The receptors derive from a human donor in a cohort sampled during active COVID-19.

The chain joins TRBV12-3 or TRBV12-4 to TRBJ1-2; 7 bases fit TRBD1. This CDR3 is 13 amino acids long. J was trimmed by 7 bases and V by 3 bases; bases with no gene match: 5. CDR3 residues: CASSFQGGSGYTF. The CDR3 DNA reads TGTGCCAGCAGTTTTCAGGGGGGTAGTGGCTACACCTTC.

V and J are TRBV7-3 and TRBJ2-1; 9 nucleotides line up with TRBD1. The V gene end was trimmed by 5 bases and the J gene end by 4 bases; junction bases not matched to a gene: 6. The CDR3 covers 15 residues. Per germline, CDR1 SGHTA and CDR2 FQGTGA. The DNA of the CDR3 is TGTGCCAGCAGCCCAGAAGACAGGGGGTACAATGAGCAGTTCTTC. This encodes CASSPEDRGYNEQFF.

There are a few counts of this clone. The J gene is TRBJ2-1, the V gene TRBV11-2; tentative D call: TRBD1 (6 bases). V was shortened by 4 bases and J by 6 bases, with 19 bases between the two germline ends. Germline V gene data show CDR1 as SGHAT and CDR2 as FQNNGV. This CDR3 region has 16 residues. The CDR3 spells CASSSLQGPFPNEQFF. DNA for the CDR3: TGTGCCAGCAGCTCCTTACAGGGCCCCTTTCCCAATGAGCAGTTCTTC.

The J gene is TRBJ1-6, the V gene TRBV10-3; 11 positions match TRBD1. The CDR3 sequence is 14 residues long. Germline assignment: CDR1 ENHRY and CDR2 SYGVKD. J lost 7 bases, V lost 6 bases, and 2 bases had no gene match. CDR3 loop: CAISRDRGNSPLHF. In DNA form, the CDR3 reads TGTGCCATCAGCCGGGACAGGGGGAATTCACCCCTCCACTTT.

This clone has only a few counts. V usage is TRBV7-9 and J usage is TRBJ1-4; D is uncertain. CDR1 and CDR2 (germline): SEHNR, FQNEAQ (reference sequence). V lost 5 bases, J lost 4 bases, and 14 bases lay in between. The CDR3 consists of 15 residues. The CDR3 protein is CASSPNQNYNEKLFF. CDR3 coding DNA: TGTGCCAGCAGCCCTAATCAAAATTATAATGAAAAACTGTTTTTT.

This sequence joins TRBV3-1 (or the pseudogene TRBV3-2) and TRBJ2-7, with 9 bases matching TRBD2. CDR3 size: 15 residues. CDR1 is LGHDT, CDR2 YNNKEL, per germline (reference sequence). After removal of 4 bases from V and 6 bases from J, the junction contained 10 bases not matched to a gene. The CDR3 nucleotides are TGTGCCAGCAGCCTTCGAGCGGGAGGAGTCGGCGAGCAGTACTTC. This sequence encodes CASSLRAGGVGEQYF.

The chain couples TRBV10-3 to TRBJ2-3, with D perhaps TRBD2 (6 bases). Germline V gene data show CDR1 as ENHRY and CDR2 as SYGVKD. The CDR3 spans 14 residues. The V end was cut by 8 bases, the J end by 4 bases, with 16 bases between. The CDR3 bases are TGTGCCATCTACTCGGGGGAGGCCGCAGATACGCAGTATTTT. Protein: CAIYSGEAADTQYF.

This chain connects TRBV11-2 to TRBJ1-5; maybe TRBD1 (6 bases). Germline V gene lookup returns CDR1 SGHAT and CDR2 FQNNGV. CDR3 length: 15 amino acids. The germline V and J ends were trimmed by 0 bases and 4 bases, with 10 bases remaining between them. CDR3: CASSLDIQGNQPQHF. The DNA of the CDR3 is TGTGCCAGCAGCTTAGATATCCAGGGGAATCAGCCCCAGCATTTT.

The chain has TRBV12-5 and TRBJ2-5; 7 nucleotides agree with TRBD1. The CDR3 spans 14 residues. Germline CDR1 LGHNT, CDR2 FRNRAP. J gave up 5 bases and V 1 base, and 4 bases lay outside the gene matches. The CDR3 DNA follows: TGTGCTAGTGGTTTGGGACAGGGTGGGGAGACCCAGTACTTC. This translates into CASGLGQGGETQYF.

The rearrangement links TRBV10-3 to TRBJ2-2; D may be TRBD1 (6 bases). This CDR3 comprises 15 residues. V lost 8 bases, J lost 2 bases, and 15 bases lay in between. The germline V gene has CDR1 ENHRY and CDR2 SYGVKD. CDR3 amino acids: CAIGTGRGNTGELFF. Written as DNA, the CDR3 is TGTGCCATCGGGACGGGCAGGGGAAACACCGGGGAGCTGTTTTTT.

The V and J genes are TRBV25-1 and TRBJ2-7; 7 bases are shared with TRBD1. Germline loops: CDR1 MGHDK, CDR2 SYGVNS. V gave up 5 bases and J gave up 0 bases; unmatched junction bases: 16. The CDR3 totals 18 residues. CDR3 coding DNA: TGTGCCAGCAGTCCTTCCCTCCTCCGGGACAGTTCCTCCTACGAGCAGTACTTC. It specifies CASSPSLLRDSSSYEQYF.

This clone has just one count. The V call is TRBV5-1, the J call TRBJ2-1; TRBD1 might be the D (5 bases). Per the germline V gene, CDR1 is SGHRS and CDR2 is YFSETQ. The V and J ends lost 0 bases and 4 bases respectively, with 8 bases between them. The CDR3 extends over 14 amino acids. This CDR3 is CASSLDRQYNEQFF. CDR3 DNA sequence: TGCGCCAGCAGCTTGGACCGACAGTACAATGAGCAGTTCTTC.

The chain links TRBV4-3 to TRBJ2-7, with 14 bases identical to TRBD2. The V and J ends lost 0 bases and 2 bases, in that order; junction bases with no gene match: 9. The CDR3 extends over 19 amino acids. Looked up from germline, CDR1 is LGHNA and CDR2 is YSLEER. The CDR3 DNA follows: TGCGCCAGCAGCCAAGAGAGTCCGGGACTAGCGGGAGTTGCCTACGAGCAGTACTTC. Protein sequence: CASSQESPGLAGVAYEQYF.

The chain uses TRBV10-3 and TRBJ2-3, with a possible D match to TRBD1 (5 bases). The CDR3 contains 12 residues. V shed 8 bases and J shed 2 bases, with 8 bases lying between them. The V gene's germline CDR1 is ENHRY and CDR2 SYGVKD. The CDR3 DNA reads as TGTGCCATCGGGGCGAACACAGATACGCAGTATTTT. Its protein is CAIGANTDTQYF.

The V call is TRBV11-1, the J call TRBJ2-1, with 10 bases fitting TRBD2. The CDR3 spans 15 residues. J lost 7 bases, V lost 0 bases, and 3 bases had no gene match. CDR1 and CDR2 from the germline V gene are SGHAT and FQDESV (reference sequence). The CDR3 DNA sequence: TGTGCCAGCAGCTTAGCGAGCGGGAGGGAAAATGAGCAGTTCTTC. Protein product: CASSLASGRENEQFF.

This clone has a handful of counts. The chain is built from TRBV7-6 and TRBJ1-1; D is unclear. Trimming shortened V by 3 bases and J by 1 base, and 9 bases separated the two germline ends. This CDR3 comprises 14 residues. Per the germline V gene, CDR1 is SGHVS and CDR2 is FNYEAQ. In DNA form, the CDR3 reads TGTGCCAGCAGCTTTGGGCGGGGGAACACTGAAGCTTTCTTT. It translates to CASSFGRGNTEAFF. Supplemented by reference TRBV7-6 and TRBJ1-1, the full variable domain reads GAGVSQSPRYKVTKRGQDVALRCDPISGHVSLYWYRQALGQGPEFLTYFNYEAQQDKSGLPNDRFSAERPEGSISTLTIQRTEQRDSAMYRCASSFGRGNTEAFFGQGTRLTVV.

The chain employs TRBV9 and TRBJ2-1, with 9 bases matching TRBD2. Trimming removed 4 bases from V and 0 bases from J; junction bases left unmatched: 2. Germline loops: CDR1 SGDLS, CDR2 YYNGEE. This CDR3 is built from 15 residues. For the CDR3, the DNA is TGTGCCAGCAGCTCTAGCGGGACCTCCTACAATGAGCAGTTCTTC. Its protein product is CASSSSGTSYNEQFF.

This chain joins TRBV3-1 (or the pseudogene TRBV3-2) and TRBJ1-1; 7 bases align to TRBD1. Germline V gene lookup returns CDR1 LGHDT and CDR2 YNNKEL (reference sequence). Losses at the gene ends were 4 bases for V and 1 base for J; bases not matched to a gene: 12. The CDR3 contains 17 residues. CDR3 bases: TGTGCCAGCAGCCTTACCCCAGGACAGGCCGCGAACACTGAAGCTTTCTTT. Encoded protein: CASSLTPGQAANTEAFF.

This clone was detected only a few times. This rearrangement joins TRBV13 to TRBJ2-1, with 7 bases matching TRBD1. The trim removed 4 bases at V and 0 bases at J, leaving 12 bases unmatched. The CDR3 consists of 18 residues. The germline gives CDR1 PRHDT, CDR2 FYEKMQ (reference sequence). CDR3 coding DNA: TGTGCCAGCAGCTCGATACTTTACACAGGGGTCTCCTACAATGAGCAGTTCTTC. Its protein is CASSSILYTGVSYNEQFF.

CDR3 DNA sequence: TGTGCCAGCAGCGTACTCTATCGGACAGGCTCGGGCTACACCTTC. This codes for CASSVLYRTGSGYTF. The genes are TRBV9 and TRBJ1-2; 7 bases match TRBD1. The V gene end was trimmed by 1 base and the J gene end by 8 bases; junction bases not matched to a gene: 11. The CDR3 runs 15 residues. Germline lookup yields CDR1 SGDLS and CDR2 YYNGEE.

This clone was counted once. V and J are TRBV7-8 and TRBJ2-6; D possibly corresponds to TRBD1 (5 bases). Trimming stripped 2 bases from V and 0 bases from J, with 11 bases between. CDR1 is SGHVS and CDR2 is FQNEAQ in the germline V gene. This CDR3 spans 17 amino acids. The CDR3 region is CASSLLTVRSGANVLTF. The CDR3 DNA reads TGTGCCAGCAGCTTATTGACAGTTCGCTCTGGGGCCAACGTCCTGACTTTC.

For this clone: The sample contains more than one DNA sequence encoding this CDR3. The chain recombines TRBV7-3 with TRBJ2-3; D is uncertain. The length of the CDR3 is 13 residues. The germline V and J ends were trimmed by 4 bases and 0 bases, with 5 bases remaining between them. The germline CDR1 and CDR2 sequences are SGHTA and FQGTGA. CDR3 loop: CASSSTSTDTQYF. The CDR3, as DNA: TGTGCCAGCAGCTCTACTAGCACAGATACGCAGTATTTT.

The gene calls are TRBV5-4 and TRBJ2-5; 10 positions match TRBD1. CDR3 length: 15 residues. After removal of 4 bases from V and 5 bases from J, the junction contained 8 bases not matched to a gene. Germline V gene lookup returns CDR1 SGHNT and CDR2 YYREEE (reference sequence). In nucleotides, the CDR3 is TGTGCCAGCAGCCCTAGACAGGGGGCTGCGGAGACCCAGTACTTC. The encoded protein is CASSPRQGAAETQYF.

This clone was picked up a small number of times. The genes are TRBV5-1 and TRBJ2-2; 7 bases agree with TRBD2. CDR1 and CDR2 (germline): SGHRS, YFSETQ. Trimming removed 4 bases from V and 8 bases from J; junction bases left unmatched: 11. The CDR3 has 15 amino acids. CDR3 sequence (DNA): TGCGCCAGCAGCCCCAGCGGCACTAGCGTGGGGGAGCTGTTTTTT. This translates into CASSPSGTSVGELFF.

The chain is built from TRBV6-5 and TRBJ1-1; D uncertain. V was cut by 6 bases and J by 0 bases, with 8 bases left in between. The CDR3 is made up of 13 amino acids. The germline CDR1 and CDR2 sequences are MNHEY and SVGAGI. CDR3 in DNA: TGTGCCAGCAGCTTCGACATGAACACTGAAGCTTTCTTT. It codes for CASSFDMNTEAFF.

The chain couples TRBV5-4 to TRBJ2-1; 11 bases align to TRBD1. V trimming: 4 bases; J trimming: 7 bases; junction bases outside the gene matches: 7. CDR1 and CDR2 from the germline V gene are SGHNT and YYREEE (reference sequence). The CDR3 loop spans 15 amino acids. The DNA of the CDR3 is TGTGCCAGCAGCCCGGGGGGACAGGGGGTGAATGAGCAGTTCTTC. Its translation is CASSPGGQGVNEQFF.

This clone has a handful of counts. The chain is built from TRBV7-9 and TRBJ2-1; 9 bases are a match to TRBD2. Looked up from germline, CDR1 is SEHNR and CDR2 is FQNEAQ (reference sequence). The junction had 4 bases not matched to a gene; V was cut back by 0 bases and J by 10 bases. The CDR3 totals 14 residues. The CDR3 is CASSLAGTSREQFF. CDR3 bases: TGTGCCAGCAGCTTAGCCGGGACTAGCAGGGAGCAGTTCTTC.

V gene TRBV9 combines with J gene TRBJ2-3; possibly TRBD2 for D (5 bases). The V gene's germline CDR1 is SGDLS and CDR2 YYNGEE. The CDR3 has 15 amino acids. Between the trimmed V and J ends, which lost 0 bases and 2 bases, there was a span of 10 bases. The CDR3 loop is CASSVEPLATDTQYF. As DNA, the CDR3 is TGTGCCAGCAGCGTAGAGCCCCTAGCCACAGATACGCAGTATTTT. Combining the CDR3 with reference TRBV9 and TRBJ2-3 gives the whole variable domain DSGVTQTPKHLITATGQRVTLRCSPRSGDLSVYWYQQSLDQGLQFLIQYYNGEERAKGNILERFSAQQFPDLHSELNLSSLELGDSALYFCASSVEPLATDTQYFGPGTRLTVL.

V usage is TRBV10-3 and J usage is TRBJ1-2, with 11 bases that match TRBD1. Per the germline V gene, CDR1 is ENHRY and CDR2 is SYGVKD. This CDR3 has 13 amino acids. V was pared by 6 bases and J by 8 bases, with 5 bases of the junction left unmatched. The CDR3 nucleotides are TGTGCCATCAGGGCGGGACAGGGGGAAGGCTACACCTTC. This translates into CAIRAGQGEGYTF.

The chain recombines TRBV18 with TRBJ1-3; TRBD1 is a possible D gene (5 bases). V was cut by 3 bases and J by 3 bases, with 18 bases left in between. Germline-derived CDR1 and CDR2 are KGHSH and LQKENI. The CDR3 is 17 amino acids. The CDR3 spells CASSPIGGEGSGNTIYF. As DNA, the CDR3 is TGTGCCAGCTCACCGATCGGGGGAGAAGGGAGTGGAAACACCATATATTTT.